This record looks at one T cell receptor beta chain sequence and its context. As yet, its antigen is unknown. V was trimmed by 0 bases and J by 7 bases, leaving 6 bases between them. From germline, CDR1 is LNHNV and CDR2 YYDKDF (reference sequence). CDR3 size: 12 residues. Expressed TCRB transcripts were sequenced because the entire RNA isolate underwent reverse transcription. Generated by immunoSEQ multiplex PCR, the TCRdb table keeps only in-frame clones and is missing some. Among about 740,000 clones listed, over 10% were seen once. This entry belongs to a study of beta chain features in type 1 diabetes. Whole-study results and caveats: Shorter TCRB CDR3s, moderately but significantly so, marked every one of the four CD4+ subsets in Type 1 diabetes patients.

Material for sequencing was naive CD4+ T cells from blood. The source is a man aged 18 to 29 with type 1 diabetes. V usage is TRBV15 and J usage is TRBJ2-5; unclear D gene. CDR3 sequence: CATSRDPGTQYF. The DNA of the CDR3 is TGTGCCACCAGCAGAGATCCAGGGACCCAGTACTTC.